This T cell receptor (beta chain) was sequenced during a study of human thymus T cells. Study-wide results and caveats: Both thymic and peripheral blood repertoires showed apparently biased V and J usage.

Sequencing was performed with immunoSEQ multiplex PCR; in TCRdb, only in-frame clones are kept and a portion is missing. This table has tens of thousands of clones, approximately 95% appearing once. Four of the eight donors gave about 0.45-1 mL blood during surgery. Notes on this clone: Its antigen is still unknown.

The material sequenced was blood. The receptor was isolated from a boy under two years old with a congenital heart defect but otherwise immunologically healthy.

The CDR3 loop is CASSLGIQGEQYF. The CDR3 nucleotides are TGTGCCAGCAGCTTAGGGATACAGGGGGAGCAGTACTTC. V gene TRBV7-9 combines with J gene TRBJ2-7; 7 bases align to TRBD1. This CDR3 is built from 13 residues. Looked up from germline, CDR1 is SEHNR and CDR2 is FQNEAQ (reference sequence). The J segment lost 7 bases and the V segment lost 1 base, leaving 4 bases of the junction unmatched.